What follows are 2 T cell receptor beta chains derived from one specimen sequenced in a study of identical twins. TCRdb reprocessed the 5' RACE reads via MiXCR and lists one record per CDR3 protein. The sample lists nearly 650,000 distinct CDR3 sequences; under 8.5% were seen once. These records were also assigned to another study, of yellow fever vaccine responses in identical twins.

Sequencing was done on a sample of PBMCs. All receptors come from a woman in her late teens or twenties in good health.

The sample holds many counts of this clonotype. This chain connects TRBV12-3 or TRBV12-4 to TRBJ2-4, with D possibly matching TRBD2 (7 bases). Deletions cut 1 base from V and 7 bases from J, with 8 bases between. This CDR3 spans 13 amino acids. The DNA for the CDR3 is TGTGCCAGCAGTTTAGAGGGGGGGAACATTCAGTACTTC. Residues: CASSLEGGNIQYF.

The chain links TRBV11-2 to TRBJ2-3; D may be TRBD1 (5 bases). CDR3 length equals 14 residues. V was trimmed by 3 bases and J by 4 bases, leaving 11 bases between them. CDR1 is SGHAT, CDR2 FQNNGV, per germline. The DNA for the CDR3 is TGTGCCAGCAGCTTCGTGTCAGGGCCAGATACGCAGTATTTT. Translation: CASSFVSGPDTQYF.